These T cell receptor beta chains were read from a single sample in a study of blood T cell repertoires in COVID-19. Only in-frame clones appear in the TCRdb table, and some are missing; sequencing was by immunoSEQ multiplex PCR. The sample has about 190,000 clones, more than 70% seen once. The material sequenced was peripheral blood. The receptor set was obtained from a human donor in a cohort sampled during active COVID-19. Each CDR3 is given with its conserved first and last residue.

J: TRBJ2-5
V: TRBV7-2
CDR3: CASSLQGARETQYF

J: TRBJ2-5
V: TRBV7-9
CDR3: CASSLGPAGLQETQYF

J: TRBJ1-4
V: TRBV5-1
CDR3: CASSLSGVTNEKLFF

J: TRBJ1-1
V: TRBV2
CDR3: CASRPRGLTEAFF

J: TRBJ2-7
V: TRBV18
CDR3: CASSPPMRAAYEQYF

J: TRBJ1-1
V: TRBV14
CDR3: CASSINQGATEAFF

J: TRBJ1-4
V: TRBV27
CDR3: CASGQGAHEKLFF

J: TRBJ1-1
V: TRBV27
CDR3: CASRIPGQKTEAFF

J: TRBJ2-5
V: TRBV28
CDR3: CASSLPGSAETQYF

J: TRBJ2-7
V: TRBV10-2
CDR3: CASSERPQGNEQYF

J: TRBJ2-7
V: TRBV27
CDR3: CASSLRLTGGEQYF

J: TRBJ1-5
V: TRBV5-1
CDR3: CASSWGPTGNGQPQHF

J: TRBJ2-5
V: TRBV10-2
CDR3: CASSEFAPEGGLLYQETQYF

J: TRBJ1-2
V: TRBV11-2
CDR3: CASSLVFNRQGSRGYTF

J: TRBJ2-7
V: TRBV12-5
CDR3: CASGLGGGGRPNF

J: TRBJ2-3
V: TRBV30
CDR3: CAWKAEAGRSDTQYF

J: TRBJ2-1
V: TRBV28
CDR3: CASSLAGLAGDEQFF

J: TRBJ2-7
V: TRBV5-1
CDR3: CASSLASTGTYEQYF